A single sample gave rise to the 18 T cell receptor beta chains below, sequenced in a study of shared clonotypes between healthy human individuals. Clones were sequenced by immunoSEQ multiplex PCR, and TCRdb holds only the in-frame ones, with some missing. The sample holds some 2.1 million clones, roughly 94% seen once. The sequenced sample was naive CD4+ T cells sorted from blood. The subset: CD45RA+ positively selected. These receptors were taken from a man between 18 and 35 years old in good health.

This clone appeared many times. This rearrangement joins TRBV2 to TRBJ1-5; the D is unclear. The length of the CDR3 is 14 residues. The V gene lost 4 bases and the J gene lost 0 bases, with 7 bases spanning the gap. The germline V gene encodes CDR1 SNHLY and CDR2 FYNNEI. The CDR3 here is CASSGGNSNQPQHF. The CDR3, as DNA: TGTGCCAGCAGTGGAGGAAATAGCAATCAGCCCCAGCATTTT. Variable domain in full (rest from reference TRBV2 and TRBJ1-5): EPEVTQTPSHQVTQMGQEVILRCVPISNHLYFYWYRQILGQKVEFLVSFYNNEISEKSEIFDDQFSVERPDGSNFTLKIRSTKLEDSAMYFCASSGGNSNQPQHFGDGTRLSIL.

V usage is TRBV27 and J usage is TRBJ1-1; D remains ambiguous. Trimming took 7 bases from V and 4 from J, leaving 13 bases between them. The germline V gene encodes CDR1 MNHEY and CDR2 SMNVEV (reference sequence). This CDR3 contains 13 residues. The CDR3: CASNAGMSTEAFF. The DNA of the CDR3 is TGTGCCAGCAATGCGGGGATGAGCACTGAAGCTTTCTTT.

The genes are TRBV11-2 and TRBJ1-2, with D hard to call. The V end was cut by 0 bases, the J end by 6 bases, with 14 bases between. Germline values: CDR1 SGHAT, CDR2 FQNNGV. This CDR3 region has 15 residues. CDR3 DNA sequence: TGTGCCAGCAGCTTAGATCTTGAGACTTTTGATGGCTACACCTTC. Its translation: CASSLDLETFDGYTF.

The chain is built from TRBV4-1 and TRBJ1-5, with D perhaps matching TRBD1 (6 bases). Deletions cut 3 bases from V and 0 bases from J, with 9 bases between. Per germline, CDR1 MGHRA and CDR2 YSYEKL. This CDR3 has 15 residues. This chain's CDR3 is CASSQYRVSNQPQHF. The DNA of the CDR3 is TGCGCCAGCAGCCAGTACAGGGTTAGCAATCAGCCCCAGCATTTT.

The V call is TRBV11-3, the J call TRBJ2-3; D remains ambiguous. V was trimmed by 3 bases and J by 6 bases, leaving 16 bases between them. This CDR3 region has 15 residues. Per the germline V gene, CDR1 is SGHNT and CDR2 is YENEEA. The CDR3, as DNA: TGTGCCAGCAGCTTTGCTCGGCCCCAGGTCGATACGCAGTATTTT. Protein sequence: CASSFARPQVDTQYF.

This sequence joins TRBV7-2 and TRBJ2-6; TRBD1 matches at 7 bases. The CDR3 sequence is 18 residues long. Looked up from germline, CDR1 is SGHTA and CDR2 is FQGNSA. Trimming removed 1 base from V and 2 bases from J; junction bases left unmatched: 8. CDR3 DNA: TGTGCCAGCAGCTTAGAAAGGGGGCCGGTTCCTGGGGCCAACGTCCTGACTTTC. This translates into CASSLERGPVPGANVLTF.

The V call is TRBV13, the J call TRBJ2-7; 8 nucleotides line up with TRBD1. J lost 5 bases, V lost 5 bases, and 11 bases had no gene match. The length of the CDR3 is 15 residues. Per germline, CDR1 PRHDT and CDR2 FYEKMQ (reference sequence). CDR3 in DNA: TGTGCCAGCAGCCCGGCCGGGGACAGGCTGAACGAGCAGTACTTC. Amino acids: CASSPAGDRLNEQYF.

This rearrangement joins TRBV12-5 to TRBJ2-2, with TRBD2 matching over 7 bases. CDR3 length equals 15 residues. With 4 bases clipped from V and 5 bases from J, the junction kept 7 bases outside the gene matches. CDR1 LGHNT and CDR2 FRNRAP come from the germline V gene. CDR3 residues: CASGYTGGVTGELFF. Here the CDR3 DNA reads TGTGCTAGTGGTTACACGGGAGGTGTTACCGGGGAGCTGTTTTTT.

This rearrangement joins TRBV28 to TRBJ1-4, with 11 bases lining up with TRBD1. V shed 5 bases and J 2 bases; nucleotides not matched to a gene: 13. CDR1 and CDR2 (germline): MDHEN, SYDVKM. The CDR3 has 19 residues. The CDR3 sequence is CASSQPSGQGAKTNEKLFF. CDR3 DNA: TGTGCCAGCAGTCAACCCTCAGGACAGGGGGCGAAGACTAATGAAAAACTGTTTTTT.

The J gene is TRBJ1-2, the V gene TRBV5-6, with 10 positions matching TRBD1. With V trimmed by 4 bases and J by 4 bases, 4 bases remained unmatched. The germline CDR1 and CDR2 sequences are SGHDT and YYEEEE. The CDR3 is 14 amino acids. The CDR3 protein is CASSQGDRGYGYTF. CDR3 coding DNA: TGTGCCAGCAGCCAGGGGGACAGGGGCTATGGCTACACCTTC.

The genes are TRBV5-6 and TRBJ1-1; D may be TRBD1 (6 bases). V was trimmed by 4 bases and J by 0 bases, leaving 7 bases between them. This CDR3 is built from 13 residues. The germline V gene encodes CDR1 SGHDT and CDR2 YYEEEE. The chain's CDR3 is CASSGDMNTEAFF. The CDR3 nucleotides are TGTGCCAGCAGCGGGGACATGAACACTGAAGCTTTCTTT.

This clone has a single count. This chain uses TRBV19 with TRBJ1-6; D is possibly TRBD1 (5 bases). Germline V gene data show CDR1 as LNHDA and CDR2 as SQIVND (reference sequence). The CDR3 loop spans 15 amino acids. The V end lost 6 bases, the J end lost 7 bases, and 16 bases lay between the germline ends. The CDR3 bases are TGTGCCAGTAGGAAGGGACCCGCTGAAAATTCACCCCTCCACTTT. Its translation is CASRKGPAENSPLHF.

The chain joins TRBV6-6 to TRBJ2-1; 7 bases match TRBD2. V was pared by 5 bases and J by 6 bases, with 10 bases of the junction left unmatched. Per the germline V gene, CDR1 is MNHNY and CDR2 is SVGAGI (reference sequence). This CDR3 contains 15 residues. The chain's CDR3 is CASSQTSGLLNEQFF. CDR3 nucleotide sequence: TGTGCCAGCAGTCAGACCTCGGGACTACTCAATGAGCAGTTCTTC.

V is TRBV19 and J is TRBJ1-2; 8 bases fit TRBD1. Trimming at V came to 5 bases and at J to 8 bases, leaving 10 bases not matched to a gene. Germline V CDR1 and CDR2: LNHDA, SQIVND (reference sequence). The CDR3 is 14 amino acids. The CDR3 protein is CASSGNRGKRGYTF. The CDR3, as DNA: TGTGCCAGTAGTGGAAACAGGGGGAAACGAGGCTACACCTTC.

This sequence joins TRBV9 and TRBJ2-2, with 9 nucleotides matching TRBD1. Germline V gives CDR1 SGDLS, CDR2 YYNGEE. CDR3 length: 16 amino acids. With V trimmed by 4 bases and J by 5 bases, 9 bases remained unmatched. CDR3 region: CASSRGEDRGTGELFF. In nucleotides, the CDR3 is TGTGCCAGCAGCCGAGGAGAGGACAGGGGAACCGGGGAGCTGTTTTTT.

The rearrangement links TRBV11-3 to TRBJ2-2; 14 bases map to TRBD2. The germline gives CDR1 SGHNT, CDR2 YENEEA. The CDR3 covers 19 residues. The junction had 4 bases not matched to a gene; V was cut back by 0 bases and J by 1 base. The CDR3 is CASSLDHGLAGGNTGELFF. Here the CDR3 DNA reads TGTGCCAGCAGCTTAGATCACGGACTAGCGGGGGGGAACACCGGGGAGCTGTTTTTT.

This clone was seen many times. The chain uses TRBV4-1 and TRBJ2-2, with D perhaps TRBD1 or TRBD2 (6 bases each). CDR3 size: 17 residues. Trimming removed 0 bases from V and 4 bases from J, with 15 bases in between. Germline CDR1 MGHRA, CDR2 YSYEKL. The CDR3 spells CASSQDPRGPTTGELFF. CDR3 nucleotide sequence: TGCGCCAGCAGCCAAGATCCCCGGGGGCCGACCACCGGGGAGCTGTTTTTT.

This chain connects TRBV5-6 to TRBJ2-3; D not resolved. The CDR3 is 13 amino acids. V lost 4 bases, J lost 2 bases, and 8 bases lay in between. Per the germline V gene, CDR1 is SGHDT and CDR2 is YYEEEE. Here the CDR3 reads CASSLSLTDTQYF. DNA for the CDR3: TGTGCCAGCAGCCTTAGCCTCACAGATACGCAGTATTTT.